This T cell receptor beta chain derives from a study of OX40 agonist ivuxolimab in advanced cancers. Broader study findings: Expanded clones were, on average, more numerous among CD8+ T cells than CD4+.

Systemic immunosuppression or a history of autoimmune disease excluded patients. Germline values: CDR1 SGHNT, CDR2 YYREEE (reference sequence). With 0 bases removed from V and 0 bases from J, the gap between germline ends came to 9 bases. The CDR3 has 15 residues. This clone was found a few times. Its antigen remains unknown. The repertoire was sequenced with immunoSEQ multiplex PCR; TCRdb's copy has only in-frame clones and lacks some. Of about 15,000 clones listed, about 75% are singletons. The TCR comes from an adult with an advanced solid tumor such as melanoma, head and neck, liver or kidney cancer. The V call is TRBV5-4, the J call TRBJ1-1; D not resolved. The starting material was CD4+ or CD8+ T cells sorted from blood, obtained in a trial of the OX40 agonist ivuxolimab. This CDR3 reads CASSLVSSLNTEAFF. In DNA form, the CDR3 reads TGTGCCAGCAGCTTGGTTTCAAGCCTGAACACTGAAGCTTTCTTT.